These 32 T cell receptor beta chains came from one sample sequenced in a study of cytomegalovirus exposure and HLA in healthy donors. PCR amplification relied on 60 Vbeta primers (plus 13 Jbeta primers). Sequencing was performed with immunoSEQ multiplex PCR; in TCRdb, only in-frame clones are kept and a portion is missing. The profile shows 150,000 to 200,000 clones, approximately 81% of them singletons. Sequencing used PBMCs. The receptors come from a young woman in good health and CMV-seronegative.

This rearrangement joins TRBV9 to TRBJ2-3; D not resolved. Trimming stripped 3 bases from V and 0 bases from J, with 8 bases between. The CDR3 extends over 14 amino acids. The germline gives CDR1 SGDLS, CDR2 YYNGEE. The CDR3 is CASSAIDSTDTQYF. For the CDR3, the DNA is TGTGCCAGCAGCGCTATAGATAGCACAGATACGCAGTATTTT.

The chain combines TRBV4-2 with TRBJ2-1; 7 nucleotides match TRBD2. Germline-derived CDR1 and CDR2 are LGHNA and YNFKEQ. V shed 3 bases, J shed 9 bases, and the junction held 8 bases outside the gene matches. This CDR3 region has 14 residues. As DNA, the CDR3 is TGTGCCAGCAGCCACGCCGGGACTATTCGTGAGCAGTTCTTC. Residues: CASSHAGTIREQFF.

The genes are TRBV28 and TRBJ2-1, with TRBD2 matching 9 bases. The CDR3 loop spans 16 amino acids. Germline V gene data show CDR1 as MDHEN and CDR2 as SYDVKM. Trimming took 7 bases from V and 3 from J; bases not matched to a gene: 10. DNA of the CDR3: TGTGCCAGCATTTCGGGGGGGCGGGAGGGCTACAATGAGCAGTTCTTC. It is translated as CASISGGREGYNEQFF.

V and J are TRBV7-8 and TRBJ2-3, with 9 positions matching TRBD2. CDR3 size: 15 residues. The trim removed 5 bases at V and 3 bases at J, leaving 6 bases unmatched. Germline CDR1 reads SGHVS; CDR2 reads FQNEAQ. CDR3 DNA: TGTGCCAGCAGCCGCCGGGCGGGAGGGACAGATACGCAGTATTTT. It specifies CASSRRAGGTDTQYF.

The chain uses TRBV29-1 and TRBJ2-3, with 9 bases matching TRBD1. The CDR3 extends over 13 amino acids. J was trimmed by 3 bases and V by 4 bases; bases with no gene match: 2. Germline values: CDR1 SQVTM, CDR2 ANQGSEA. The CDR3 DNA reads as TGCAGCGTTGGACAGGGGGTTACAGATACGCAGTATTTT. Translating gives CSVGQGVTDTQYF.

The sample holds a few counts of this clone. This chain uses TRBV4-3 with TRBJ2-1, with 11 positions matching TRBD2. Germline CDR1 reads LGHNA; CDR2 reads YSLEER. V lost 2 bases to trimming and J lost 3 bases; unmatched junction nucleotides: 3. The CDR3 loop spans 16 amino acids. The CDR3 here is CASSQLTSGNYNEQFF. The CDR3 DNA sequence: TGCGCCAGCAGCCAACTGACTAGCGGGAACTACAATGAGCAGTTCTTC.

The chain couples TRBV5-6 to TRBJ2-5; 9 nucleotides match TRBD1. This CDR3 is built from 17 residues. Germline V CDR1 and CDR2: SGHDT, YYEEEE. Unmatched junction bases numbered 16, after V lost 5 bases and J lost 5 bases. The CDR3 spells CASSPGGTGGADETQYF. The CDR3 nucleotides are TGTGCCAGCAGTCCCGGGGGAACAGGGGGCGCGGATGAGACCCAGTACTTC.

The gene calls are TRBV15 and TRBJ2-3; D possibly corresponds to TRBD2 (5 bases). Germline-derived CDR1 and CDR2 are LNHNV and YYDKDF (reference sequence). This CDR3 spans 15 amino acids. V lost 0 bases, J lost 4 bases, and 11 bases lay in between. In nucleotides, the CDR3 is TGTGCCACCAGCAGAGAGCTAGCTCGGGCAGATACGCAGTATTTT. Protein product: CATSRELARADTQYF.

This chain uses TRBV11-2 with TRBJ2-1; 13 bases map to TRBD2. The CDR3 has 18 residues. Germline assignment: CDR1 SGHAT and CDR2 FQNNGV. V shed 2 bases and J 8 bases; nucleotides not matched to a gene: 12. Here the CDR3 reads CASSLLGRLAGGRYEQFF. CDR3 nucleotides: TGTGCCAGCAGCTTATTGGGGAGACTAGCGGGAGGTCGATATGAGCAGTTCTTC.

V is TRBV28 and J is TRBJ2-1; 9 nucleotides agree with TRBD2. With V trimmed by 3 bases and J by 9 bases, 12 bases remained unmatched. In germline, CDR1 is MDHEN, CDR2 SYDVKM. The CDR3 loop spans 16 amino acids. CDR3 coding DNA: TGTGCCAGCAGTTTTACCCTGTCTAGCGGGGCTAGTGAGCAGTTCTTC. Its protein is CASSFTLSSGASEQFF.

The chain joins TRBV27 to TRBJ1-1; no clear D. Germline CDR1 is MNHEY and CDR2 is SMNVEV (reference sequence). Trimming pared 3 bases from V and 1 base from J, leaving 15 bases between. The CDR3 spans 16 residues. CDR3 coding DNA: TGTGCCAGCAGTTTTTCCCCCGACATGAAGAACACTGAAGCTTTCTTT. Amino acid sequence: CASSFSPDMKNTEAFF.

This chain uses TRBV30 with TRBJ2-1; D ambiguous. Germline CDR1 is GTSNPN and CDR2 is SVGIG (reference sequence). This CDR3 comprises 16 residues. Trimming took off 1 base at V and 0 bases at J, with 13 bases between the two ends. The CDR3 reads CAWSGLPEASYNEQFF. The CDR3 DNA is TGTGCCTGGAGTGGACTCCCTGAAGCCTCCTACAATGAGCAGTTCTTC.

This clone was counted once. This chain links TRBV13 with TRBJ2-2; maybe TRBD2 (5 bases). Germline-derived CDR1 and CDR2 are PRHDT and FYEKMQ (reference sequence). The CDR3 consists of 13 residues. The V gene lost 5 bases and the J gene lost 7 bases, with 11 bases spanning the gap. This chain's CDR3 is CASSTPRDGELFF. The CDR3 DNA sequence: TGTGCCAGCAGCACACCTCGGGACGGGGAGCTGTTTTTT.

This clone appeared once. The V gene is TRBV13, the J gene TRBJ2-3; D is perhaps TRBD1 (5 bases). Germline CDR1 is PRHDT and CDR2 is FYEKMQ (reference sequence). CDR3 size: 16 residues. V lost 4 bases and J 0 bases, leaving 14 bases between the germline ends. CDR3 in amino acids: CASSSPLDISTDTQYF. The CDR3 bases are TGTGCCAGCAGCTCACCCCTGGACATCAGCACAGATACGCAGTATTTT.

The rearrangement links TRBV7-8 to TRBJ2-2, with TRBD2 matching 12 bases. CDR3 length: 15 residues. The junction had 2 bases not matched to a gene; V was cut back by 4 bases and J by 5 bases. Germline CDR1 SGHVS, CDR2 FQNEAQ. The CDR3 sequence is CASSSGTSGTGELFF. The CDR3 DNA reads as TGTGCCAGCAGCTCGGGGACTAGCGGGACCGGGGAGCTGTTTTTT.

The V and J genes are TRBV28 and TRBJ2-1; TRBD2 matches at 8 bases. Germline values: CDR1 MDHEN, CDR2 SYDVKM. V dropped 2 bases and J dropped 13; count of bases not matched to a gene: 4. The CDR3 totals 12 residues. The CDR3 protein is CASSLTSGEQFF. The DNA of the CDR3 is TGTGCCAGCAGTTTAACTAGCGGTGAACAGTTCTTC.

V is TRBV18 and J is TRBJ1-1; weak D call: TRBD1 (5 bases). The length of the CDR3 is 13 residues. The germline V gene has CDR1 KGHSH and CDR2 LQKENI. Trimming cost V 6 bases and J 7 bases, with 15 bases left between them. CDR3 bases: TGTGCCAGCTCCCCCGCAGGGCAGTTTGAAGCTTTCTTT. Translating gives CASSPAGQFEAFF.

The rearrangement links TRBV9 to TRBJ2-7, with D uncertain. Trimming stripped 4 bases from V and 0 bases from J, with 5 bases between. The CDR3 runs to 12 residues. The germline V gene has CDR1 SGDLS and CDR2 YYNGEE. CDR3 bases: TGTGCCAGCAGCCCCGGCTCCTACGAGCAGTACTTC. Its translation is CASSPGSYEQYF. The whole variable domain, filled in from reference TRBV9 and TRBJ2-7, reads DSGVTQTPKHLITATGQRVTLRCSPRSGDLSVYWYQQSLDQGLQFLIQYYNGEERAKGNILERFSAQQFPDLHSELNLSSLELGDSALYFCASSPGSYEQYFGPGTRLTVT.

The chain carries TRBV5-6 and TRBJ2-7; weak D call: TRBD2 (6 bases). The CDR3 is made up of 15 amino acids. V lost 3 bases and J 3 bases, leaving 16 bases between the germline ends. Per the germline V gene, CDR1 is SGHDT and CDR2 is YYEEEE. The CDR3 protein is CASSSPTRGNYEQYF. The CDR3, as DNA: TGTGCCAGCAGCTCCCCCACCCGGGGGAACTACGAGCAGTACTTC.

The CDR3 spells CASRDHRAGEGNTEAFF. Written as DNA, the CDR3 is TGTGCCAGCCGGGACCACAGGGCCGGCGAAGGGAACACTGAAGCTTTCTTT. The chain carries TRBV21-1 and TRBJ1-1; TRBD1, the table's D call, was not compared with the DNA. TRBV21-1 is termed a pseudogene. The CDR3 is 17 residues long.

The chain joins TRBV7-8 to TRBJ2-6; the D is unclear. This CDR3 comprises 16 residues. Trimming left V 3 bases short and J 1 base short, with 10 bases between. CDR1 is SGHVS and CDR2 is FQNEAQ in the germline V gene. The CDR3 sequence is CASSFLFLSGANVLTF. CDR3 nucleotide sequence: TGTGCCAGCAGCTTCCTATTCTTATCTGGGGCCAACGTCCTGACTTTC. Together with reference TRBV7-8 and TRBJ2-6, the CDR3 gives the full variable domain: GAGVSQSPRYKVAKRGQDVALRCDPISGHVSLFWYQQALGQGPEFLTYFQNEAQLDKSGLPSDRFFAERPEGSVSTLKIQRTQQEDSAVYLCASSFLFLSGANVLTFGAGSRLTVL.

The CDR3 loop reads CASSQGTGSRTGELFF. CDR3 sequence (DNA): TGTGCCAGCAGCCAAGGAACAGGGTCGCGGACCGGGGAGCTGTTTTTT. V usage is TRBV4-2 and J usage is TRBJ2-2, with D maybe TRBD1 (6 bases). Germline CDR1 LGHNA, CDR2 YNFKEQ. There are 16 residues in the CDR3. V gave up 1 base and J gave up 5 bases, with 14 bases separating them.

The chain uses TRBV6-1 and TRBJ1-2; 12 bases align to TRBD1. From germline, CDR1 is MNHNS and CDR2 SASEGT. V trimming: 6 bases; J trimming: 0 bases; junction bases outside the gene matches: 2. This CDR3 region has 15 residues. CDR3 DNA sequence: TGTGCCAGCAGCGGGACAGGGGGCGCTAACTATGGCTACACCTTC. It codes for CASSGTGGANYGYTF.

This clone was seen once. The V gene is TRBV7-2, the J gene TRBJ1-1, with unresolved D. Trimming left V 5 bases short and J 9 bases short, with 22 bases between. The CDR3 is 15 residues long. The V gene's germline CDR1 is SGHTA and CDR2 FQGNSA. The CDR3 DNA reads TGTGCCAGCAGCATACCGACGCAAAGCGGACTAAAAGCTTTCTTT. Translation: CASSIPTQSGLKAFF.

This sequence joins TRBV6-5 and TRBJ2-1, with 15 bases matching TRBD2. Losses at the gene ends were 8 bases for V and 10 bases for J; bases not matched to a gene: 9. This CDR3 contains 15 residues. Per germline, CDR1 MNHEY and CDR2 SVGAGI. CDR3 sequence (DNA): TGTGCCAGCCGCTCCGGGACTAGCGGGAGGACGGAGCAGTTCTTC. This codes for CASRSGTSGRTEQFF.

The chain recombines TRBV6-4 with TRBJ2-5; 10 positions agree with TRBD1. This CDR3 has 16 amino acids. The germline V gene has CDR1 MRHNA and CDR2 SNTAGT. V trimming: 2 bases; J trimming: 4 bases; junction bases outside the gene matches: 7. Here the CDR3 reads CASSDTTGGGVETQYF. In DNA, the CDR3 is TGTGCCAGCAGTGACACGACAGGGGGCGGGGTAGAGACCCAGTACTTC.

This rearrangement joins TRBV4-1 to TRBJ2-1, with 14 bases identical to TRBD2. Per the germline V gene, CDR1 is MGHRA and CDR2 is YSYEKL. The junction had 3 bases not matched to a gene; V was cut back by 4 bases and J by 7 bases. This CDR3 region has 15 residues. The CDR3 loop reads CASSRGLAGGNEQFF. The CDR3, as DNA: TGCGCCAGCAGCCGTGGACTAGCGGGAGGTAATGAGCAGTTCTTC.

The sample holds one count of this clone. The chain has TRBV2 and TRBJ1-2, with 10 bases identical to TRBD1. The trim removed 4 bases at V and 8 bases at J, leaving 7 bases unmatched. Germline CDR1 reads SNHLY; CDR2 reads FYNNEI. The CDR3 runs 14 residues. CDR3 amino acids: CASSARDRGWGYTF. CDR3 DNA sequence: TGTGCCAGCAGTGCCCGGGACAGGGGCTGGGGCTACACCTTC.

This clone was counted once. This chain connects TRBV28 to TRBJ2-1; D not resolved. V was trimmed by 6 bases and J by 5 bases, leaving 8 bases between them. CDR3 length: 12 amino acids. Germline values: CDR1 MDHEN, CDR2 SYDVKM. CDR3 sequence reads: CASSSSNNEQFF. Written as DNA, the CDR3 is TGTGCCAGCAGCAGTTCCAACAATGAGCAGTTCTTC.

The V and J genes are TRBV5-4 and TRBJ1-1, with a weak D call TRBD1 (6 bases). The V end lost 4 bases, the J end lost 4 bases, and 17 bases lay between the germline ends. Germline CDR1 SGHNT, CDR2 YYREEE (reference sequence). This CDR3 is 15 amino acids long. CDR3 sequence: CASSPRQGSGTEAFF. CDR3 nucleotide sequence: TGTGCCAGCAGCCCCCGGCAGGGGTCGGGCACTGAAGCTTTCTTT.

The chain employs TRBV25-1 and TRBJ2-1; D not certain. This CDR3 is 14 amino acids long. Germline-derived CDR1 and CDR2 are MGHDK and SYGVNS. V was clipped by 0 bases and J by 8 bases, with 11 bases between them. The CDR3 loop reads CASSEYGAIYEQFF. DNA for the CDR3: TGTGCCAGCAGTGAATACGGAGCCATCTATGAGCAGTTCTTC.

This CDR3 is CASSRGTYNEQFF. CDR3 bases: TGTGCCAGCAGCAGGGGGACCTACAATGAGCAGTTCTTC. The V and J genes are TRBV6-4 and TRBJ2-1, with TRBD1 identical over 7 bases. The trim removed 6 bases at V and 2 bases at J, leaving 1 base unmatched. The CDR3 spans 13 residues. Germline V gene sequence: CDR1 MRHNA, CDR2 SNTAGT.